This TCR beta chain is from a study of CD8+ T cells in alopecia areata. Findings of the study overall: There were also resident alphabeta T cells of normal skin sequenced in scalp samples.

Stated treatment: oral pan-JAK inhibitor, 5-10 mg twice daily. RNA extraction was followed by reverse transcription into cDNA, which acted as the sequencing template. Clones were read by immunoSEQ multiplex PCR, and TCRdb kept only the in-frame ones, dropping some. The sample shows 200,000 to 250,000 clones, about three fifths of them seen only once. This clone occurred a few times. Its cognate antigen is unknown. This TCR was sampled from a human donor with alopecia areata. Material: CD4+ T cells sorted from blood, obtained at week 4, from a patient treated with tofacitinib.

The CDR3: CASSLAVGSPTDTQYF. The DNA for the CDR3 is TGTGCCAGCAGCTTAGCGGTTGGATCCCCCACAGATACGCAGTATTTT. The V gene is TRBV7-2, the J gene TRBJ2-3; D is ambiguous. The CDR3 extends over 16 amino acids. V lost 0 bases, J lost 2 bases, and 12 bases lay in between. The germline CDR1 and CDR2 sequences are SGHTA and FQGNSA.